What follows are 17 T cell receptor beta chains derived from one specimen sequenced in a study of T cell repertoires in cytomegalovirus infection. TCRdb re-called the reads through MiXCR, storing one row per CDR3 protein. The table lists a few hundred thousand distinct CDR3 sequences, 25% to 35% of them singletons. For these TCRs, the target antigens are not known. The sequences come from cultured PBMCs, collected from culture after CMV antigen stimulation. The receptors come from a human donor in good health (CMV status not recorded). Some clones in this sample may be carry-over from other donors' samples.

Here the CDR3 DNA reads TGTGCCAGCAGCACAGACTCGAACACCGGGGAGCTGTTTTTT. Translating gives CASSTDSNTGELFF. J is TRBJ2-2 and V is TRBV7-3; D is uncertain. The CDR3 extends over 14 amino acids. Germline values: CDR1 SGHTA, CDR2 FQGTGA. Trimming pared 5 bases from V and 0 bases from J, leaving 7 bases between.

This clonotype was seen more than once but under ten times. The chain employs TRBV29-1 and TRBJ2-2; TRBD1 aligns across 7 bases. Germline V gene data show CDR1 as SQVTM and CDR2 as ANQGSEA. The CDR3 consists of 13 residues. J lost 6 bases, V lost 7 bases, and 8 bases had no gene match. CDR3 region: CSGAQGWAGELFF. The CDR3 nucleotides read TGCAGCGGCGCACAGGGGTGGGCCGGGGAGCTGTTTTTT.

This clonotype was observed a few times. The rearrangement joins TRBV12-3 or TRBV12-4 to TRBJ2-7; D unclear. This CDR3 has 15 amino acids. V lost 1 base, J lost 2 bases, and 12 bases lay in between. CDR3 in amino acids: CASSLGLGKAYEQYF. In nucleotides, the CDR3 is TGTGCCAGCAGTTTAGGATTGGGGAAGGCCTACGAGCAGTACTTC.

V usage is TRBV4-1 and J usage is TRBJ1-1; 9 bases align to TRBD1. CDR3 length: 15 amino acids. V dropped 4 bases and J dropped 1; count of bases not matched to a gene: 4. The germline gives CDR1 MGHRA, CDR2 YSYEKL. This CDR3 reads CASSLRDRANTEAFF. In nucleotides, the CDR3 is TGCGCCAGCAGCCTCCGGGACAGGGCGAACACTGAAGCTTTCTTT.

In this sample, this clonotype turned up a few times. In DNA, the CDR3 is TGTGCCAGCTCACCTGGACGGGATGGCTACACCTTC. Translated, it gives CASSPGRDGYTF. The rearrangement uses TRBV18 and TRBJ1-2; no definite D call. The CDR3 sequence is 12 residues long. Germline CDR1 is KGHSH and CDR2 is LQKENI. V gave up 3 bases and J gave up 6 bases, with 8 bases separating them. The full variable domain, completed using reference TRBV18 and TRBJ1-2, is NAGVMQNPRHLVRRRGQEARLRCSPMKGHSHVYWYRQLPEEGLKFMVYLQKENIIDESGMPKERFSAEFPKEGPSILRIQQVVRGDSAAYFCASSPGRDGYTFGSGTRLTVV.

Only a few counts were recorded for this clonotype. The CDR3, as DNA: TGTGCCAGCAGTACAATCTACACGAATAATTCACCCCTCCACTTT. It translates to CASSTIYTNNSPLHF. This chain uses TRBV7-9 with TRBJ1-6; no definite D call. Germline V gives CDR1 SEHNR, CDR2 FQNEAQ (reference sequence). The CDR3 runs 15 residues. Trimming cost V 6 bases and J 5 bases, with 14 bases left between them.

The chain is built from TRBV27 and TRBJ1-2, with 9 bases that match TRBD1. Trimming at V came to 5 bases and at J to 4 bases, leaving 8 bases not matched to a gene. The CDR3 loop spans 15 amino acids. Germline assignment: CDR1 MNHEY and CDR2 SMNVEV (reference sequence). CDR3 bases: TGTGCCAGCAGTATTTACGGGACAGGGTCCTATGGCTACACCTTC. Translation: CASSIYGTGSYGYTF.

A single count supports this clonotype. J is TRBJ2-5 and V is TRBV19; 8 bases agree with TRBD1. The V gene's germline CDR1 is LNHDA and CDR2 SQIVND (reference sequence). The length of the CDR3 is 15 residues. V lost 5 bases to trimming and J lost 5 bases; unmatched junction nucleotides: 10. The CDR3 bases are TGTGCCAGTAGTGATACGACAGGGGTCATGGAGACCCAGTACTTC. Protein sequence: CASSDTTGVMETQYF.

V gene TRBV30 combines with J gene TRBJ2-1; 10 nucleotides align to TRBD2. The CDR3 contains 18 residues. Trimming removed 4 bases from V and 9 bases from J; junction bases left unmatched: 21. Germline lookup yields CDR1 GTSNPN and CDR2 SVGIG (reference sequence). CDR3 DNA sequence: TGTGCCTGGAAACCGGGACTAGCGTCCGAAAGAATCCTCACTGAGCAGTTCTTC. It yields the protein CAWKPGLASERILTEQFF.

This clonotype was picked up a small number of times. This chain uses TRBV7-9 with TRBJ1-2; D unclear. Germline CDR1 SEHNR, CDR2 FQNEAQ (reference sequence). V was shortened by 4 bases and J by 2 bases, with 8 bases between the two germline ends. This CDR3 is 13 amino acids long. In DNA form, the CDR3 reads TGTGCCAGCAGCTCGGGAGAAAACTATGGCTACACCTTC. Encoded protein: CASSSGENYGYTF.

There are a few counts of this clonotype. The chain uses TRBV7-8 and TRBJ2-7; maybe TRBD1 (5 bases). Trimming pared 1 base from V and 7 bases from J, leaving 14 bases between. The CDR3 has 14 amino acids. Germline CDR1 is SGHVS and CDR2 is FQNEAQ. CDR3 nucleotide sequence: TGTGCCAGCAGCTTAGGATCAGGGTCTGATGAGCAGTACTTC. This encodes CASSLGSGSDEQYF.

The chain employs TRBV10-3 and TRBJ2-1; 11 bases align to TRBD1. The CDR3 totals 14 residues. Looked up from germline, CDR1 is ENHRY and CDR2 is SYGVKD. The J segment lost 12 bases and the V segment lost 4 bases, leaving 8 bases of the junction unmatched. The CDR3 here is CAISGTGGGGGQFF. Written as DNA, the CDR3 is TGTGCCATCAGTGGGACAGGGGGCGGCGGGGGGCAGTTCTTC.

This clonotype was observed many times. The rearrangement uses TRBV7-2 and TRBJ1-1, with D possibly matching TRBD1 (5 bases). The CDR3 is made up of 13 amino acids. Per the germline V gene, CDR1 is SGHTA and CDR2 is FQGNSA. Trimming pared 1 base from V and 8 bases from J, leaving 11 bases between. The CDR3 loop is CASSLGVGLEAFF. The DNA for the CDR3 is TGTGCCAGCAGCTTAGGTGTGGGACTCGAAGCTTTCTTT.

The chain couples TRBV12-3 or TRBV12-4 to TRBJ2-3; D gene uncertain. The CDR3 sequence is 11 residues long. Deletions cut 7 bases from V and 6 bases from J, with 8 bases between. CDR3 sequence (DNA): TGTGCCAGCACAGCCGTGGATACGCAGTATTTT. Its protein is CASTAVDTQYF.

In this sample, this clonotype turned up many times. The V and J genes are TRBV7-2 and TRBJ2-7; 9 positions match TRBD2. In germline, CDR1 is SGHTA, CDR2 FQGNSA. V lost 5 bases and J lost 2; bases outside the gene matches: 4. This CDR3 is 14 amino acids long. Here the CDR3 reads CASSLGLAAYEQYF. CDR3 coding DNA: TGTGCCAGCAGCCTGGGACTAGCCGCCTACGAGCAGTACTTC.

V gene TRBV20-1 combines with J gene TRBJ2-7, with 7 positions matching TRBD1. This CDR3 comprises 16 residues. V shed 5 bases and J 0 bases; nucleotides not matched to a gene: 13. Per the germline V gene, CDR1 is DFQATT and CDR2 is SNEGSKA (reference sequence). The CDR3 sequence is CSAPGKTGWYSYEQYF. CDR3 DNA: TGCAGTGCTCCTGGAAAGACAGGGTGGTACTCCTACGAGCAGTACTTC.

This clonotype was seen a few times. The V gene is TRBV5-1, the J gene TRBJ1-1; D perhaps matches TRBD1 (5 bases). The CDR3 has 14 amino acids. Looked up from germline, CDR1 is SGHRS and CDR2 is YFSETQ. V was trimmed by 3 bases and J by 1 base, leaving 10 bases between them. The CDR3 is CASSSWDGNTEAFF. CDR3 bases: TGCGCCAGCAGCTCCTGGGACGGGAACACTGAAGCTTTCTTT.